This T cell receptor beta chain was captured by sequencing in a study of tumor-infiltrating lymphocytes in primary liver carcinoma. Study context: These were node-negative, non-metastatic T1-T3 tumors of about 4 to 11 cm.

The length of the CDR3 is 18 residues. After removal of 1 base from V and 6 bases from J, the junction contained 15 bases not matched to a gene. In germline, CDR1 is SGHAT, CDR2 FQNNGV. Starting material of 400 to 600 ng total RNA yielded TCR beta cDNA via a constant-region primer. TCR beta libraries came from three nested multiplex PCR rounds using slightly modified ARM-PCR. The first two PCR rounds used TRBV1-TRBV30 forward primers with a C-beta reverse primer, nine to eleven cycles each. TCRdb re-called the multiplex PCR reads with MiXCR, one entry per CDR3 protein. Among about 310,000 distinct CDR3 sequences, almost 60% were seen once, and the ten largest hold 17%. They got blood RNA out of unsorted whole blood and also pulled out germline DNA. Those patients suffered from chronic HBV infection and were treatment-naive. In advance of surgery, about 4.4 milliliters of peripheral blood were collected.

Findings and limits, study-wide: Tumor region pairs showed greater overlap than either tumor-adjacent or tumor-blood pairs did.

To note about this clonotype: Antigen specificity is unknown.

The chain links TRBV11-2 to TRBJ2-1; the match to TRBD2 covers 7 bases. Sequencing input: peripheral blood. The TCR was taken from a woman younger than 45 with primary liver carcinoma and hepatitis B virus infection. The CDR3 reads CASSLGGAGPPSSNEQFF. The CDR3 DNA is TGTGCCAGCAGCTTAGGGGGAGCGGGACCGCCATCAAGCAATGAGCAGTTCTTC.